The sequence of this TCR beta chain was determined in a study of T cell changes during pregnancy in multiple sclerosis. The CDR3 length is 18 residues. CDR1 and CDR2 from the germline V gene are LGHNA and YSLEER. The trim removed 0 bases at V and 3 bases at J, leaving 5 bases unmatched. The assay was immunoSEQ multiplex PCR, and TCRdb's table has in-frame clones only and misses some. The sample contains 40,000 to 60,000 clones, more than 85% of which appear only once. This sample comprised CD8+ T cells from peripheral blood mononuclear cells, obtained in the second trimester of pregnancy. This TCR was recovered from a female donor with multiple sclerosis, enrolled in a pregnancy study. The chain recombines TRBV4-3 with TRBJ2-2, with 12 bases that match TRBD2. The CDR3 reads CASSQDGLAGRYTGELFF. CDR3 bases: TGCGCCAGCAGCCAAGACGGACTAGCGGGGAGGTACACCGGGGAGCTGTTTTTT.